The rows below give T cell receptor beta chains drawn from one sample of a study of T cell repertoires in cytomegalovirus infection. Their antigens remain unidentified. TCRdb re-called the reads through MiXCR, storing one row per CDR3 protein. The sample consists of over 120,000 distinct CDR3 sequences, 30% to 40% of them appearing once. Material: CD8+ T cells from cultured PBMCs, obtained from culture after CMV antigen stimulation. The receptors were gathered from a human donor in good health (CMV status not recorded). Some clones in this sample may be carry-over from other donors' samples. Both conserved end residues are part of each CDR3. Fields, in order: J gene, clone size, D gene, V gene, CDR3 protein, CDR3 DNA. The D gene is left open where the match is weak. A row's size may be missing; if present it is once, few, many or a size class.

J gene: TRBJ2-7; clone size: NA; D gene: NA; V gene: TRBV12-3/TRBV12-4; CDR3 protein: CASSSETGIYEQYF; CDR3 DNA: TGTGCCAGCAGTTCCGAGACAGGAATCTACGAGCAGTACTTC
J gene: TRBJ2-2; clone size: NA; D gene: NA; V gene: TRBV19; CDR3 protein: CASSNRGIGELFF; CDR3 DNA: TGTGCCAGTAGCAATAGGGGGATCGGGGAGCTGTTTTTT
J gene: TRBJ2-1; clone size: NA; D gene: NA; V gene: TRBV7-4; CDR3 protein: CASSFREQFF; CDR3 DNA: TGTGCCAGCAGCTTCCGTGAGCAGTTCTTC
J gene: TRBJ2-7; clone size: once; D gene: NA; V gene: TRBV12-3/TRBV12-4; CDR3 protein: CASSFQVGLTTTTYEQYF; CDR3 DNA: TGTGCCAGCAGTTTCCAAGTGGGACTGACTACCACTACCTACGAGCAGTACTTC
J gene: TRBJ2-1; clone size: few; D gene: TRBD2; V gene: TRBV10-2; CDR3 protein: CASSETYTSGGVDEQFF; CDR3 DNA: TGCGCCAGCAGTGAGACCTACACTAGCGGGGGGGTCGATGAGCAGTTCTTC
J gene: TRBJ2-1; clone size: once; D gene: TRBD2; V gene: TRBV20-1; CDR3 protein: CSARDLGTSGVYYNEQFF; CDR3 DNA: TGCAGTGCTAGAGATCTTGGGACTAGCGGGGTATACTACAATGAGCAGTTCTTC
J gene: TRBJ1-1; clone size: NA; D gene: NA; V gene: TRBV29-1; CDR3 protein: CSVPHGGPEAFF; CDR3 DNA: TGCAGCGTTCCCCATGGGGGGCCTGAAGCTTTCTTT
J gene: TRBJ1-2; clone size: few; D gene: TRBD1; V gene: TRBV7-6; CDR3 protein: CASSLETGHGYTF; CDR3 DNA: TGTGCCAGCAGCTTAGAGACAGGGCATGGCTACACCTTC
J gene: TRBJ2-2; clone size: many; D gene: NA; V gene: TRBV7-9; CDR3 protein: CASSLKAAANMRELFF; CDR3 DNA: TGTGCCAGCAGCCTTAAGGCGGCAGCGAACATGAGGGAGCTGTTTTTT
J gene: TRBJ1-1; clone size: NA; D gene: TRBD1; V gene: TRBV5-1; CDR3 protein: CASSLLRQGYVDTEAFF; CDR3 DNA: TGCGCCAGCAGCTTGCTCCGACAGGGGTACGTGGACACTGAAGCTTTCTTT
J gene: TRBJ2-7; clone size: NA; D gene: NA; V gene: TRBV7-6; CDR3 protein: CASSPSSDHEQYF; CDR3 DNA: TGTGCCAGCAGTCCATCGTCGGATCACGAGCAGTACTTC
J gene: TRBJ2-5; clone size: many; D gene: TRBD2; V gene: TRBV7-8; CDR3 protein: CASSLAARGNFQETQYF; CDR3 DNA: TGTGCCAGCAGCTTAGCGGCGCGGGGGAATTTCCAAGAGACCCAGTACTTC
J gene: TRBJ2-1; clone size: few; D gene: TRBD1; V gene: TRBV19; CDR3 protein: CASSIGDRGYNEQFF; CDR3 DNA: TGTGCCAGTAGTATCGGTGACAGGGGGTACAATGAGCAGTTCTTC
J gene: TRBJ2-5; clone size: many; D gene: NA; V gene: TRBV7-6; CDR3 protein: CASSLVRGYQETQYF; CDR3 DNA: TGTGCCAGCAGCTTAGTACGAGGATATCAAGAGACCCAGTACTTC